This T cell receptor beta chain is drawn from a study of vaccination effects on CD4 cells after COVID-19. CDR3 length: 17 amino acids. Germline V gene sequence: CDR1 MGHRA, CDR2 YSYEKL. After removal of 5 bases from V and 2 bases from J, the junction contained 12 bases not matched to a gene. The study, taken as a whole, reports: Few convalescent patients were included, and no early post-infection timepoints were sampled.

The protocol was immunoSEQ multiplex PCR, while the TCRdb copy is restricted to in-frame clones and leaves out a portion. The data show about 27,000 clones, around 75% seen once. Before sequencing, viral peptide pools were used by the ViraFEST assay to expand antigen-specific CD4+ T cells. Once cultured for under 11 days, the cells underwent separation to obtain CD4+ T cells. No vaccinee had earlier SARS-CoV-2 infection, and nucleocapsid antibodies were negative. Half-medium exchanges with IL-2 medium took place on days 3 and 7. A remark on this clone: What it binds is unknown.

This receptor was obtained from a human donor who received a COVID-19 vaccine. Sample: CD4+ T cells from PBMCs cultured with HCoV-NL63 spike peptides, taken before COVID-19 vaccination. The chain uses TRBV4-1 and TRBJ2-3, with 8 bases aligning to TRBD1. The CDR3, as DNA: TGCGCCAGCAGCTACGCCGGGACAGGCTGGCACACAGATACGCAGTATTTT. Its protein is CASSYAGTGWHTDTQYF.